This entry features one TCR beta chain sequence. Attachment of unique molecular identifiers was made to individual cDNA molecules. TCRdb passed the 5' RACE reads through MiXCR, listing each CDR3 protein once. The data hold approximately 70,000 distinct CDR3 sequences, with around 15% observed a single time. The sample originates from a study of early T cells in non-severe SARS-CoV-2 infection. The CDR3 runs to 14 residues. V dropped 0 bases and J dropped 9 bases, with 12 bases sitting between them. Per germline, CDR1 DFQATT and CDR2 SNEGSKA (reference sequence). Source material: whole blood. The receptor was isolated from an adult who was a healthcare worker with PCR-confirmed SARS-CoV-2 infection or an uninfected control (not recorded which). V gene TRBV20-1 combines with J gene TRBJ1-6; a possible D gene is TRBD1 (5 bases). The CDR3 DNA is TGCAGTGCTAGAGAGGGGGGGAAGGGTTCACCCCTCCACTTT. As protein: CSAREGGKGSPLHF.